The clone carrying this T cell receptor beta chain is classed as medium-sized. The source of the sample is a study of liver allograft versus peripheral blood T cells. Study in general: Intrahepatic T cell receptor repertoires from transplanted livers were compared against repertoires in recipients' peripheral blood.

With 5 bases removed from V and 9 bases from J, the gap between germline ends came to 17 bases. The germline V gene has CDR1 SEHNR and CDR2 FQNEAQ (reference sequence). The CDR3 is made up of 14 amino acids. TCRdb called the reads again in MiXCR, with one record for every CDR3 protein. The top ten hold approximately 15% of the sample, which has some 4,000 distinct CDR3 sequences, around 20% seen once. The rearrangement joins TRBV7-9 to TRBJ1-5, with D perhaps matching TRBD1 (6 bases). The clonotype comes from a human patient who had a liver transplant. Some of the T cells may derive from the graft donor. For the CDR3, the DNA is TGTGCCAGCAGCGACGTGGGGGGGGCCGCGCCCCAGCATTTT. Translating gives CASSDVGGAAPQHF.